The rows below give T cell receptor beta chains drawn from one sample of a study of blood T cells in healthy people across ages. From the 5' RACE reads, TCRdb called clonotypes with MiXCR, one entry per CDR3 protein. This table holds about 700,000 distinct CDR3 sequences, about 30% found once. Source material: blood. The origin of the receptors is a woman aged 80 or over in good health. Each CDR3 is given with its conserved first and last residue. The D gene is left open where the match is weak. Expanded clones are given a class, and other clones once, few, many or no size at all.

d_call: NA
j_call: TRBJ1-2
clone_size: few
v_call: TRBV30
cdr3_aa: CAWSTGRYGYTF
cdr3_nt: TGTGCCTGGAGTACAGGACGCTATGGCTACACCTTC

d_call: NA
j_call: TRBJ2-3
clone_size: NA
v_call: TRBV7-8
cdr3_aa: CASSFTGSADTQYF
cdr3_nt: TGTGCCAGCAGCTTTACGGGAAGCGCAGATACGCAGTATTTT

d_call: NA
j_call: TRBJ1-3
clone_size: few
v_call: TRBV3-1
cdr3_aa: CASSGRPSGNTIYF
cdr3_nt: TGTGCCAGCAGCGGCAGGCCCTCTGGAAACACCATATATTTT

d_call: NA
j_call: TRBJ2-1
clone_size: many
v_call: TRBV5-1
cdr3_aa: CASSLGSGQGGEQFF
cdr3_nt: TGCGCCAGCAGCTTAGGCTCGGGGCAGGGCGGTGAGCAGTTCTTC

d_call: TRBD1
j_call: TRBJ1-1
clone_size: many
v_call: TRBV20-1
cdr3_aa: CSAKPFLQGTRLNTEAFF
cdr3_nt: TGCAGTGCTAAGCCGTTTTTACAGGGGACGAGACTGAACACTGAAGCTTTCTTT

d_call: TRBD1
j_call: TRBJ1-2
clone_size: NA
v_call: TRBV6-5
cdr3_aa: CASSYGTGQGYTF
cdr3_nt: TGTGCCAGTAGTTATGGGACAGGGCAAGGCTACACCTTC

d_call: TRBD2
j_call: TRBJ2-1
clone_size: NA
v_call: TRBV20-1
cdr3_aa: CSALGRGGRVNYNEQFF
cdr3_nt: TGCAGTGCCCTAGGGCGGGGGGGCCGGGTTAACTACAATGAGCAGTTCTTC

d_call: NA
j_call: TRBJ2-2
clone_size: few
v_call: TRBV6-2/TRBV6-3
cdr3_aa: CASSYTEELFF
cdr3_nt: TGTGCCAGCAGTTACACCGAGGAGCTGTTTTTT

d_call: TRBD1
j_call: TRBJ2-7
clone_size: few
v_call: TRBV10-3
cdr3_aa: CAISGQGNYEQYF
cdr3_nt: TGTGCCATCAGTGGACAGGGTAACTACGAGCAGTACTTC

d_call: NA
j_call: TRBJ1-2
clone_size: many
v_call: TRBV29-1
cdr3_aa: CSVGSESYTF
cdr3_nt: TGCAGCGTTGGAAGCGAAAGCTACACCTTC

d_call: NA
j_call: TRBJ2-5
clone_size: many
v_call: TRBV24-1
cdr3_aa: CAASLNQETQYF
cdr3_nt: TGTGCCGCCAGCCTCAACCAGGAGACCCAGTACTTC

d_call: TRBD1
j_call: TRBJ1-5
clone_size: NA
v_call: TRBV5-6
cdr3_aa: CASMAQGWNQPQHF
cdr3_nt: TGTGCCAGCATGGCACAGGGGTGGAATCAGCCCCAGCATTTT

d_call: NA
j_call: TRBJ2-2
clone_size: many
v_call: TRBV2
cdr3_aa: CASRNLIAASGELFF
cdr3_nt: TGTGCCAGCAGGAACCTGATAGCCGCATCCGGGGAGCTGTTTTTT

d_call: NA
j_call: TRBJ2-1
clone_size: many
v_call: TRBV11-2
cdr3_aa: CASSPDSFPNNEQFF
cdr3_nt: TGTGCCAGCAGCCCGGACAGTTTCCCAAACAATGAGCAGTTCTTC

d_call: NA
j_call: TRBJ1-1
clone_size: NA
v_call: TRBV3-1
cdr3_aa: CASSQGFQGTEAFF
cdr3_nt: TGTGCCAGCAGCCAAGGATTCCAGGGCACTGAAGCTTTCTTT

d_call: TRBD1
j_call: TRBJ2-7
clone_size: NA
v_call: TRBV20-1
cdr3_aa: CAQDRFDNEQYF
cdr3_nt: TGCGCCCAGGACAGGTTTGACAATGAGCAGTACTTC

d_call: NA
j_call: TRBJ1-1
clone_size: NA
v_call: TRBV14
cdr3_aa: CASSPVYGGTEAFF
cdr3_nt: TGTGCCAGCAGCCCGGTTTACGGGGGCACTGAAGCTTTCTTT

d_call: NA
j_call: TRBJ1-2
clone_size: NA
v_call: TRBV12-3/TRBV12-4
cdr3_aa: CASSLRTANLYYGYTF
cdr3_nt: TGTGCCAGCAGTTTGAGGACAGCAAATTTATACTATGGCTACACCTTC

d_call: TRBD1
j_call: TRBJ1-2
clone_size: NA
v_call: TRBV4-3
cdr3_aa: CASSQEPEGQGGFGYTF
cdr3_nt: TGCGCCAGCAGCCAAGAGCCGGAGGGACAGGGGGGTTTTGGCTACACCTTC

d_call: NA
j_call: TRBJ1-1
clone_size: few
v_call: TRBV4-3
cdr3_aa: CASSVGTDTEAFF
cdr3_nt: TGCGCCAGCAGCGTAGGGACGGACACTGAAGCTTTCTTT

d_call: NA
j_call: TRBJ2-1
clone_size: many
v_call: TRBV12-3/TRBV12-4
cdr3_aa: CASSRDRFLFQFF
cdr3_nt: TGTGCCAGCAGTCGAGACAGGTTTTTATTCCAGTTCTTC

d_call: NA
j_call: TRBJ2-7
clone_size: many
v_call: TRBV20-1
cdr3_aa: CSARVGRGVGHEQYF
cdr3_nt: TGCAGTGCTAGAGTTGGCAGGGGGGTAGGGCACGAGCAGTACTTC